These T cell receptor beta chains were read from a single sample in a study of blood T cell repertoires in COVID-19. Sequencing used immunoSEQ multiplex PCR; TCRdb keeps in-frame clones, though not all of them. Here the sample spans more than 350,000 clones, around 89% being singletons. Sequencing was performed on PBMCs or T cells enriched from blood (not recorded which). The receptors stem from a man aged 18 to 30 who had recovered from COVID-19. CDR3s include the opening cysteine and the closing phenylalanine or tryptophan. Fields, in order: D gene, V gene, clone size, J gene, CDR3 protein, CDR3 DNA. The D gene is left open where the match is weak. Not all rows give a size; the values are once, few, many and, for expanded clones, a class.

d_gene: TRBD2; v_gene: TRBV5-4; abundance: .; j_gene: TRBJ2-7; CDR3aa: CASSIGGLAPTYEQYF; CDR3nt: TGTGCCAGCAGTATCGGTGGACTAGCGCCAACCTACGAGCAGTACTTC
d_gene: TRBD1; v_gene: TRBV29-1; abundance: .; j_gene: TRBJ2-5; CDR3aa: CSVERQGQETQYF; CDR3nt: TGCAGCGTTGAAAGACAGGGACAAGAGACCCAGTACTTC
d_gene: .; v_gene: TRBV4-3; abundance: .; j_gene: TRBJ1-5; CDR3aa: CASSQDLRQHSNQPQHF; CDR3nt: TGCGCCAGCAGCCAAGATCTCCGACAGCATAGCAATCAGCCCCAGCATTTT
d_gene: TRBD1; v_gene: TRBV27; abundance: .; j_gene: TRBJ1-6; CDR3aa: CASSLDRVSPLHF; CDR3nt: TGTGCCAGCAGTCTGGACAGGGTATCACCCCTCCACTTT
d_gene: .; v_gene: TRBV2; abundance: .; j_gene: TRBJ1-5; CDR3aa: CASSDSLDRNQPQHF; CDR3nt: TGTGCCAGCAGTGATTCACTGGACAGAAATCAGCCCCAGCATTTT
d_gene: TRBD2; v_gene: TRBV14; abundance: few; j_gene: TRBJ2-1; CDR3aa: CASSPGLARYYNEQFF; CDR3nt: TGTGCCAGCAGCCCCGGACTAGCGAGATACTACAATGAGCAGTTCTTC
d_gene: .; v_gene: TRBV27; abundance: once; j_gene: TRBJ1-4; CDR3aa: CASRSLQGYPNEKLFF; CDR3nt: TGTGCCAGCAGAAGTCTTCAGGGTTACCCTAATGAAAAACTGTTTTTT
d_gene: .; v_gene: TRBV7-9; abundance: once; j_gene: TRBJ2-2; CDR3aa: CASSFWLANTGELFF; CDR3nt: TGTGCCAGCAGCTTTTGGCTAGCAAACACCGGGGAGCTGTTTTTT
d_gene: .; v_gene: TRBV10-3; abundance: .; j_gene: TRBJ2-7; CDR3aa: CATNGARAYEQYF; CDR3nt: TGTGCCACCAATGGGGCAAGAGCCTACGAGCAGTACTTC
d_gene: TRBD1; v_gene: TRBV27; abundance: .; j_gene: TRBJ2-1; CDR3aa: CASSWSGQGIYNEQFF; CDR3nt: TGTGCCAGCAGTTGGTCGGGACAGGGGATCTACAATGAGCAGTTCTTC
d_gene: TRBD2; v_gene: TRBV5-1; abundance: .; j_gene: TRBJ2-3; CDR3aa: CASSPRTSGGAIDTQYF; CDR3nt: TGCGCCAGCAGCCCTCGGACTAGCGGGGGGGCAATAGATACGCAGTATTTT
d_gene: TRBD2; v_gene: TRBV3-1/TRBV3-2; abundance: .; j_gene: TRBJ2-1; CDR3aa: CASSQDPGLAGGPSTYNEQFF; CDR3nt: TGTGCCAGCAGCCAAGATCCGGGACTAGCGGGAGGGCCGTCTACCTACAATGAGCAGTTCTTC
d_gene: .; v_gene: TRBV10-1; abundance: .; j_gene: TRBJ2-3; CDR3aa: CASGTSSDTQYF; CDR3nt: TGCGCCAGCGGAACTAGCTCAGATACGCAGTATTTT
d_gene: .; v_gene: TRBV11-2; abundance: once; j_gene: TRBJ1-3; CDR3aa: CASSLQGYSGNTIYF; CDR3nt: TGTGCCAGCAGCTTACAGGGTTACTCTGGAAACACCATATATTTT
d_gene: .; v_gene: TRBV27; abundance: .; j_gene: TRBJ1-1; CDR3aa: CASSLSWAALEAFF; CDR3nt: TGTGCCAGCAGTTTATCGTGGGCAGCTCTTGAAGCTTTCTTT
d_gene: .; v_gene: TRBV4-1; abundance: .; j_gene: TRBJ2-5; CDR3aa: CASSQGGLQETQYF; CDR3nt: TGCGCCAGCAGCCAAGGAGGCTTACAAGAGACCCAGTACTTC
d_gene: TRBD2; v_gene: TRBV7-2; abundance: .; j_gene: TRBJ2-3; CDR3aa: CASSLNAGVSDTQYF; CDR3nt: TGTGCCAGCAGCTTAAACGCGGGAGTGTCAGATACGCAGTATTTT
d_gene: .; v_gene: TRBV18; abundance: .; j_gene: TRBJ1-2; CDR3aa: CASSLDQANGYTF; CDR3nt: TGTGCCAGCTCGTTAGACCAGGCGAATGGCTACACCTTC
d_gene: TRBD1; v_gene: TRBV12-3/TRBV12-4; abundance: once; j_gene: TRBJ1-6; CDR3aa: CASSWRDRVALHF; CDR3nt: TGTGCCAGCAGTTGGAGGGACAGGGTGGCCCTCCACTTT
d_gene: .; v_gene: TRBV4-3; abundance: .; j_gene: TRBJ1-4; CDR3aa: CASSQDWRGNDGKLFF; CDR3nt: TGCGCCAGCAGCCAAGATTGGCGGGGGAATGACGGGAAACTGTTTTTT
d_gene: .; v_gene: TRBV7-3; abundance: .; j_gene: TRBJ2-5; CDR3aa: CASSSPGQETQYF; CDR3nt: TGTGCCAGCAGCTCCCCGGGACAAGAGACCCAGTACTTC
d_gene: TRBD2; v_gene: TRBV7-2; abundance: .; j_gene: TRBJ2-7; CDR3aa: CASRSAGAYEQYF; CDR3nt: TGTGCCAGCAGGTCGGCGGGAGCCTACGAGCAGTACTTC
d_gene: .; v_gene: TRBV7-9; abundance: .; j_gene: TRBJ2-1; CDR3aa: CASSRAGAYYNEQFF; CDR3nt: TGTGCCAGCAGTCGGGCGGGCGCCTACTACAATGAGCAGTTCTTC
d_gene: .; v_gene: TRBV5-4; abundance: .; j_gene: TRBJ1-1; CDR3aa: CATSAGGTYGEAFF; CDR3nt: TGTGCCACCAGTGCTGGGGGCACCTACGGGGAAGCTTTCTTT
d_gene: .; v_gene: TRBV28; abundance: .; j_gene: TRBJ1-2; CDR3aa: CASSQWEGRDYGYTF; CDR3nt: TGTGCCAGCAGCCAATGGGAGGGGCGGGACTATGGCTACACCTTC
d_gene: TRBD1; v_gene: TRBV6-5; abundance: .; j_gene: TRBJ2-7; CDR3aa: CASSYSGTGDHEQYF; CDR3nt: TGTGCCAGCAGTTACTCCGGGACAGGGGACCACGAGCAGTACTTC
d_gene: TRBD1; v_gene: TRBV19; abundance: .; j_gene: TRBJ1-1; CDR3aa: CASMEGAQWTEAFF; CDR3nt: TGTGCCAGTATGGAGGGGGCTCAATGGACTGAAGCTTTCTTT
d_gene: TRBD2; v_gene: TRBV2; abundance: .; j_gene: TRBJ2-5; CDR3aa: CASSEALWSTGGKTQYF; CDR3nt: TGTGCCAGCAGTGAAGCGCTTTGGTCCACGGGGGGGAAGACCCAGTACTTC
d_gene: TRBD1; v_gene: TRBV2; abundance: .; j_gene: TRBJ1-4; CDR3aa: CASSPLQGRDEKLFF; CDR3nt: TGTGCCAGCAGCCCTTTACAGGGGCGGGATGAAAAACTGTTTTTT
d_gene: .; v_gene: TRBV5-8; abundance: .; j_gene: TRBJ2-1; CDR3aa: CASSPINNEQFF; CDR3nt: TGTGCCAGCAGCCCTATTAACAATGAGCAGTTCTTC
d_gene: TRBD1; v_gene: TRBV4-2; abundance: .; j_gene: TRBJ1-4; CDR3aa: CASSQAGGVSEKLFF; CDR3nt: TGTGCCAGCAGCCAGGCAGGGGGAGTCAGCGAAAAACTGTTTTTT
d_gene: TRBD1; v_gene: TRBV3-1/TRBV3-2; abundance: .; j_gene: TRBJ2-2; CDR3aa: CASSHGTGDSGELFF; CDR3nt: TGTGCCAGCAGCCACGGGACAGGTGATTCCGGGGAGCTGTTTTTT
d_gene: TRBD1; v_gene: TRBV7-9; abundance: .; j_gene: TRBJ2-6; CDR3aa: CASSIRGDRVSGANVLTF; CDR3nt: TGTGCCAGCAGCATCCGTGGGGACAGGGTTAGTGGGGCCAACGTCCTGACTTTC
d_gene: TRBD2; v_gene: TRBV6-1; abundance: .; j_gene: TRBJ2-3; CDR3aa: CASSEGPGLGFADTQYF; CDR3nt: TGTGCCAGCAGTGAAGGACCGGGACTAGGGTTCGCAGATACGCAGTATTTT
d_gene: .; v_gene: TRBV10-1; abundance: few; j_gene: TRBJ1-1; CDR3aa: CATSETAYTEAFF; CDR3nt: TGCGCCACCAGCGAGACAGCTTACACTGAAGCTTTCTTT
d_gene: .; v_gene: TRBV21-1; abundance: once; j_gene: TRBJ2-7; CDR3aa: CASSKDRGIAYEQYF; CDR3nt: TGTGCCAGCAGCAAAGACAGGGGTATCGCCTACGAGCAGTACTTC
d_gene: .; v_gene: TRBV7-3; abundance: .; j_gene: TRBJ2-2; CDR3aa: CASSLTGPGGGELFF; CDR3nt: TGTGCCAGCAGCTTAACCGGCCCTGGCGGCGGGGAGCTGTTTTTT
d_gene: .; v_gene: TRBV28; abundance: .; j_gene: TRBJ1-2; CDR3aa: CATGEGGAVDGYTF; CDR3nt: TGTGCCACTGGGGAAGGGGGGGCAGTTGATGGCTACACCTTC
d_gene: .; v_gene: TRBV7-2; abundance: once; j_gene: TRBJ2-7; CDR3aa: CASSPAPGTFSYEQYF; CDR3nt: TGTGCCAGCAGCCCCGCCCCCGGGACATTCTCCTACGAGCAGTACTTC
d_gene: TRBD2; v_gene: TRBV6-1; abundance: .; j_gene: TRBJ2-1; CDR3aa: CASSERGAGGLYNEQFF; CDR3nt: TGTGCCAGCAGTGAACGAGGAGCGGGGGGGCTGTACAATGAGCAGTTCTTC
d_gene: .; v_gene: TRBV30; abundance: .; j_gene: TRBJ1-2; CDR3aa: CAWSSGGNGYTF; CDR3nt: TGTGCCTGGAGTTCGGGGGGCAATGGCTACACCTTC
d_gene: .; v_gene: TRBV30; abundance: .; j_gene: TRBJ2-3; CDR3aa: CAWSVLGGKTDTQYF; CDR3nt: TGTGCCTGGAGTGTACTCGGGGGAAAGACAGATACGCAGTATTTT
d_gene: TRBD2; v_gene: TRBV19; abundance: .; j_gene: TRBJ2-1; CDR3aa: CASSPIAGSFSNEQFF; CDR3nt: TGTGCCAGTAGTCCGATAGCGGGTTCTTTTTCGAATGAGCAGTTCTTC
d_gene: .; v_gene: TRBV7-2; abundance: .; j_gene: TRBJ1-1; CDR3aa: CASSLFAGGAFF; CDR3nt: TGTGCCAGCAGCTTATTCGCGGGCGGAGCTTTCTTT
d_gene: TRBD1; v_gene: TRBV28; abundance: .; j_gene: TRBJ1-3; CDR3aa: CASTTDRGGNTIYF; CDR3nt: TGTGCCAGCACTACCGACAGGGGTGGAAACACCATATATTTT
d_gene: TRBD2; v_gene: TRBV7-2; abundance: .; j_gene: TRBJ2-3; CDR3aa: CASSIRLAGALDTQYF; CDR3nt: TGTGCCAGCAGCATCCGACTAGCGGGGGCGTTAGATACGCAGTATTTT
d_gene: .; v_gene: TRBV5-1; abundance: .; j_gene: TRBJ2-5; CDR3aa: CASRSAGIGETQYF; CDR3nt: TGCGCCAGCAGGTCGGCGGGAATAGGAGAGACCCAGTACTTC
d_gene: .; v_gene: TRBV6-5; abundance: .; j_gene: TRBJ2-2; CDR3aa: CASPRTADTGELFF; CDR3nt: TGTGCCAGCCCGCGGACAGCAGACACCGGGGAGCTGTTTTTT
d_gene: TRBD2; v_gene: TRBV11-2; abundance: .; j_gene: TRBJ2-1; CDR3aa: CASSLEGGGVYNEQFF; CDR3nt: TGTGCCAGCAGCTTAGAAGGCGGGGGAGTTTACAATGAGCAGTTCTTC
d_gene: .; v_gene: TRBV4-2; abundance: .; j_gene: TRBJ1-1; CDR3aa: CASSQDRQGNTEAFF; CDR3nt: TGTGCCAGCAGCCAAGATAGGCAGGGGAACACTGAAGCTTTCTTT
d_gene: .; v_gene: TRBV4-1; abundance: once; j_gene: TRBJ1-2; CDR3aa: CASGPPGDGYTF; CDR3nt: TGCGCCAGCGGACCTCCGGGAGATGGCTACACCTTC
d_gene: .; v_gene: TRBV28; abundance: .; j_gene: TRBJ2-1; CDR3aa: CASRPGQRDNEQFF; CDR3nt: TGTGCCAGCAGACCGGGACAAAGGGACAATGAGCAGTTCTTC
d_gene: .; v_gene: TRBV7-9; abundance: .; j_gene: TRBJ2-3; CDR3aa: CASSLNPLTTVNTDTQYF; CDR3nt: TGTGCCAGCAGCTTAAATCCACTTACCACAGTAAACACAGATACGCAGTATTTT
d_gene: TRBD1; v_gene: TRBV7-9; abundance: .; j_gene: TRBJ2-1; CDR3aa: CASSPPGQGIVNEQFF; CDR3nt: TGTGCCAGCAGCCCACCGGGACAGGGGATCGTAAATGAGCAGTTCTTC
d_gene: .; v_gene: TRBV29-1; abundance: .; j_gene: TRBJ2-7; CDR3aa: CSVEELGSKSEQYF; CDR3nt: TGCAGCGTTGAAGAGCTGGGCAGTAAGTCCGAGCAGTACTTC
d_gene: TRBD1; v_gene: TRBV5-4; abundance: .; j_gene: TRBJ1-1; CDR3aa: CASSPGQGAMNTEAFF; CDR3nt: TGTGCCAGCAGCCCGGGACAGGGGGCTATGAACACTGAAGCTTTCTTT
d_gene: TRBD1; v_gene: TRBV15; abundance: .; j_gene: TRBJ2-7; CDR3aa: CATSRATGTGDEQYF; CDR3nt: TGTGCCACCAGCAGAGCTACCGGGACAGGGGACGAGCAGTACTTC
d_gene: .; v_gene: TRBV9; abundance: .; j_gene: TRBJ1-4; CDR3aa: CASSVDGGFGKLFF; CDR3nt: TGTGCCAGCAGCGTAGACGGCGGTTTCGGAAAACTGTTTTTT
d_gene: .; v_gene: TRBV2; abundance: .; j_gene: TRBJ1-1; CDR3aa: CASDVRGPEAFF; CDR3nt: TGTGCCAGTGACGTCAGGGGACCTGAAGCTTTCTTT